This T cell receptor (beta chain) is drawn from a study of response to subunit inactivated influenza vaccine. General study results and limits: The authors put forward the suggestion that each seasonal influenza vaccination may bring in only a limited number of new T cells.

One entry per CDR3 protein, called by TCRdb with MiXCR from the RT-PCR reads. The top ten hold about 11% of the sample, which has roughly 780,000 distinct CDR3 sequences, around a sixth seen once. CDR3 length equals 13 residues. Trimming left V 8 bases short and J 4 bases short, with 14 bases between. This clonotype was seen a handful of times. What it recognizes is unknown. Sequencing used PBMCs from blood, obtained roughly 5 days after vaccination. The TCR was taken from a man over 45 who received an inactivated influenza vaccine. This chain links TRBV12-3 or TRBV12-4 with TRBJ2-5; D tentatively fits TRBD1 or TRBD2 (6 bases each). CDR3 in amino acids: CASGGLARETQYF. The CDR3 DNA reads as TGTGCCAGCGGGGGGCTGGCCCGAGAGACCCAGTACTTC.